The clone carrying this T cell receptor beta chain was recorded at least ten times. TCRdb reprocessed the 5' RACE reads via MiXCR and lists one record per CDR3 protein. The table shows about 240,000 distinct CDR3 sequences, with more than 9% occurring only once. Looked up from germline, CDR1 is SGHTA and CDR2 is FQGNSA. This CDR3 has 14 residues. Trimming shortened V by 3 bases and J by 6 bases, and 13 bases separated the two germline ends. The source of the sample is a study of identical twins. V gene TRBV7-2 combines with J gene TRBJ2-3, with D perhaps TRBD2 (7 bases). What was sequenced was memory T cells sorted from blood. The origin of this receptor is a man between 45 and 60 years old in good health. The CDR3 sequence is CASSLGGADDTQYF. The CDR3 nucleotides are TGTGCCAGCAGCTTGGGGGGGGCCGACGATACGCAGTATTTT.